This T cell receptor beta chain was captured in a study of T cell responses to AZD1222 COVID-19 vaccine. Study-wide background: Investigators merged groups given second doses at roughly 4 or roughly 12 weeks. Study findings and constraints: The peak T cell response came first, and repertoires were sampled only after it. Females outnumbered males among donors, who were mostly white British; clonal diversity was possibly underestimated.

Germline loops: CDR1 SGDLS, CDR2 YYNGEE. The CDR3 is 12 residues long. Trimming took off 0 bases at V and 9 bases at J, with 4 bases between the two ends. Of note for this clone: As yet, its antigen is unknown. Other DNA sequences within the sample encode an identical CDR3.

Some clones are missing from TCRdb's copy, which holds only in-frame ones; the method was immunoSEQ multiplex PCR. Here the sample spans about 100,000 clones, roughly 89% being singletons. The material was peripheral blood, obtained on day 0 of AZD1222 vaccination. This receptor was taken from an adult in good health. V is TRBV9 and J is TRBJ1-6; D remains unclear. The CDR3 nucleotides are TGTGCCAGCAGCGTAGGGGGTTCACCCCTCCACTTT. Its protein product is CASSVGGSPLHF.